The 29 T cell receptor beta chains reported below all come from one sample, sequenced in a study of blood T cell repertoires in COVID-19. The data were produced by immunoSEQ multiplex PCR, yet TCRdb's version contains in-frame clones alone and is incomplete. The table lists some 100,000 clones, 81% of them singletons, with about 4.2% in the top ten. Source material: peripheral blood. These receptors were taken from a man in his sixties with acute or convalescent COVID-19.

This clone has just a few counts. J is TRBJ2-3 and V is TRBV28; 10 nucleotides line up with TRBD1. From germline, CDR1 is MDHEN and CDR2 SYDVKM. The CDR3 length is 14 residues. V dropped 6 bases and J dropped 6; count of bases not matched to a gene: 6. The CDR3 region has the DNA TGTGCCAGCAGCCGGGACAGGGGCATGGATACGCAGTATTTT. This encodes CASSRDRGMDTQYF.

This rearrangement joins TRBV19 to TRBJ1-2; 7 nucleotides line up with TRBD1. This CDR3 has 15 residues. V trimming: 4 bases; J trimming: 4 bases; junction bases outside the gene matches: 9. Per the germline V gene, CDR1 is LNHDA and CDR2 is SQIVND (reference sequence). The CDR3 DNA reads as TGTGCCAGTAGTACGCAGGGACAGTCCGCCTATGGCTACACCTTC. This encodes CASSTQGQSAYGYTF.

There are a few counts of this clone. The chain recombines TRBV28 with TRBJ2-6; the D gene is possibly TRBD1 (6 bases). The germline V gene has CDR1 MDHEN and CDR2 SYDVKM. This CDR3 has 14 residues. V was clipped by 6 bases and J by 4 bases, with 10 bases between them. CDR3 nucleotide sequence: TGTGCCAGCAGACAGGGCTACGGGGCCAACGTCCTGACTTTC. This gives the protein CASRQGYGANVLTF.

The chain links TRBV2 to TRBJ2-5; possibly TRBD1 for D (6 bases). The germline gives CDR1 SNHLY, CDR2 FYNNEI. V was cut by 5 bases and J by 4 bases, with 17 bases left in between. This CDR3 has 15 amino acids. CDR3 in DNA: TGTGCCAGCAGTCCTCAAGGGGGTACAGGAGAGACCCAGTACTTC. It is translated as CASSPQGGTGETQYF.

This chain connects TRBV20-1 to TRBJ1-2; D gene uncertain. The CDR3 spans 11 residues. Trimming left V 4 bases short and J 4 bases short, with 7 bases between. Looked up from germline, CDR1 is DFQATT and CDR2 is SNEGSKA (reference sequence). The CDR3 loop is CSATQTYGYTF. The DNA for the CDR3 is TGCAGTGCTACACAGACCTATGGCTACACCTTC.

The chain's CDR3 is CASSEGQGLNTGELFF. CDR3 bases: TGTGCCAGCTCCGAAGGACAGGGGCTTAACACCGGGGAGCTGTTTTTT. The chain uses TRBV18 and TRBJ2-2; 9 bases line up with TRBD1. The CDR3 has 16 residues. The V and J ends lost 6 bases and 2 bases, in that order; junction bases with no gene match: 7. Looked up from germline, CDR1 is KGHSH and CDR2 is LQKENI.

J is TRBJ1-6 and V is TRBV18; D call uncertain. Trimming stripped 3 bases from V and 0 bases from J, with 15 bases between. The germline CDR1 and CDR2 sequences are KGHSH and LQKENI. The CDR3 has 18 amino acids. The CDR3 DNA sequence: TGTGCCAGCTCACCGGTCGCGATACTGAGCTCCTATAATTCACCCCTCCACTTT. It yields the protein CASSPVAILSSYNSPLHF.

The chain combines TRBV18 with TRBJ2-1; TRBD1 might be the D (6 bases). Germline V gives CDR1 KGHSH, CDR2 LQKENI. V was clipped by 8 bases and J by 1 base, with 15 bases between them. This CDR3 is built from 15 residues. CDR3 in DNA: TGTGCCAGCGCCCAGGGGACCCAGTCCTACAATGAGCAGTTCTTC. Amino acids: CASAQGTQSYNEQFF.

The chain joins TRBV6-1 to TRBJ2-5, with D perhaps TRBD1 (6 bases). Trimming pared 1 base from V and 5 bases from J, leaving 11 bases between. CDR1 is MNHNS and CDR2 is SASEGT in the germline V gene. The CDR3 is 14 amino acids. This CDR3 reads CASSEGTARETQYF. CDR3 sequence (DNA): TGTGCCAGCAGTGAAGGGACAGCCAGGGAGACCCAGTACTTC.

This sequence joins TRBV6-5 and TRBJ2-7; no reliable D call. Deletions cut 6 bases from V and 0 bases from J, with 3 bases between. The CDR3 consists of 11 residues. The V gene's germline CDR1 is MNHEY and CDR2 SVGAGI. CDR3 sequence reads: CASRSSYEQYF. The CDR3 DNA reads as TGTGCCAGCAGGAGCTCCTACGAGCAGTACTTC.

The genes are TRBV9 and TRBJ2-5; D ambiguous. With 2 bases removed from V and 3 bases from J, the gap between germline ends came to 8 bases. The CDR3 sequence is 13 residues long. Germline V gives CDR1 SGDLS, CDR2 YYNGEE. Here the CDR3 DNA reads TGTGCCAGCAGCGTTGACGGAGAAGAGACCCAGTACTTC. Protein: CASSVDGEETQYF.

This clone was counted only a few times. The chain is built from TRBV5-4 and TRBJ1-4; weak D call: TRBD1 (5 bases). Germline-derived CDR1 and CDR2 are SGHNT and YYREEE (reference sequence). The CDR3 is 16 amino acids. Between the trimmed V and J ends, which lost 1 base and 5 bases, there was a span of 15 bases. CDR3 DNA sequence: TGTGCCAGCAGCTTGACGGCAGGGCGGCGAAATGAAAAACTGTTTTTT. It codes for CASSLTAGRRNEKLFF.

The gene calls are TRBV29-1 and TRBJ2-3; 7 bases align to TRBD1. J gave up 5 bases and V 7 bases, and 27 bases lay outside the gene matches. The germline V gene encodes CDR1 SQVTM and CDR2 ANQGSEA. The CDR3 contains 19 residues. Written as DNA, the CDR3 is TGCAGCGGATCGACAGGGCGTGGCACTTGGGCGGTTCGTGGAGATACGCAGTATTTT. Translation: CSGSTGRGTWAVRGDTQYF.

The chain links TRBV6-5 to TRBJ1-5; 10 positions agree with TRBD1. The CDR3 is 15 amino acids. The germline V gene encodes CDR1 MNHEY and CDR2 SVGAGI. The junction had 3 bases not matched to a gene; V was cut back by 4 bases and J by 3 bases. This chain's CDR3 is CASSSGTGVNQPQHF. The CDR3 DNA follows: TGTGCCAGCAGTTCCGGGACAGGGGTCAATCAGCCCCAGCATTTT.

This clone was found a few times. The gene calls are TRBV5-1 and TRBJ2-7, with 9 nucleotides matching TRBD1. The CDR3 totals 15 residues. Trimming at V came to 4 bases and at J to 5 bases, leaving 10 bases not matched to a gene. Germline V gene sequence: CDR1 SGHRS, CDR2 YFSETQ. CDR3 amino acids: CASSATGTGLDEQYF. Written as DNA, the CDR3 is TGCGCCAGCAGCGCAACCGGGACAGGGCTCGACGAGCAGTACTTC.

The J gene is TRBJ2-3, the V gene TRBV5-1; TRBD2 matches at 12 bases. The CDR3 consists of 17 residues. The germline V gene has CDR1 SGHRS and CDR2 YFSETQ. The V and J ends lost 5 bases and 3 bases, in that order; junction bases with no gene match: 10. The CDR3 nucleotides are TGCGCCAGCAGACAAGTTGCCGGGACTAGCGGGACAGATACGCAGTATTTT. Protein sequence: CASRQVAGTSGTDTQYF.

The V call is TRBV28, the J call TRBJ1-5; TRBD1 matches 9 bases. V gave up 5 bases and J gave up 5 bases; unmatched junction bases: 7. The germline CDR1 and CDR2 sequences are MDHEN and SYDVKM. The CDR3 loop spans 15 amino acids. The CDR3 region is CASSPVRQGDQPQHF. The CDR3, as DNA: TGTGCCAGCAGTCCGGTCCGACAGGGGGATCAGCCCCAGCATTTT.

The gene calls are TRBV7-2 and TRBJ2-3; 15 bases line up with TRBD2. The CDR3 sequence is 18 residues long. V dropped 2 bases and J dropped 5; count of bases not matched to a gene: 8. CDR1 is SGHTA and CDR2 is FQGNSA in the germline V gene. The CDR3: CASSLMLRTSGGVDTQYF. The DNA of the CDR3 is TGTGCCAGCAGCTTAATGTTACGGACTAGCGGGGGGGTAGATACGCAGTATTTT.

The chain has TRBV18 and TRBJ2-7; possible D gene TRBD1, 6 bases. The CDR3 totals 17 residues. CDR1 is KGHSH and CDR2 is LQKENI in the germline V gene. With 2 bases removed from V and 3 bases from J, the gap between germline ends came to 20 bases. The CDR3 nucleotides are TGTGCCAGCTCACCAATCCCCGGACAGTCCTGGGGCTACGAGCAGTACTTC. Protein product: CASSPIPGQSWGYEQYF.

In its sample, this clone was seen once. The DNA of the CDR3 is TGTGCCAGCAGTGCCCAGGGGCCTAGGAATCAGCCCCAGCATTTT. It is translated as CASSAQGPRNQPQHF. The rearrangement links TRBV7-9 to TRBJ1-5, with D perhaps matching TRBD1 (6 bases). CDR3 length equals 15 residues. CDR1 and CDR2 from the germline V gene are SEHNR and FQNEAQ (reference sequence). V gave up 6 bases and J gave up 4 bases, with 16 bases separating them.

The chain uses TRBV7-9 and TRBJ1-1, with 9 bases matching TRBD1. V shed 7 bases and J 6 bases; nucleotides not matched to a gene: 6. The CDR3 is 13 amino acids. Germline CDR1 is SEHNR and CDR2 is FQNEAQ (reference sequence). The CDR3 loop is CASTGTGLPEAFF. For the CDR3, the DNA is TGTGCCAGCACCGGGACAGGGCTCCCTGAAGCTTTCTTT.

The DNA for the CDR3 is TGTGCCAGCAGCCAAAACCAAGCGGGAGGCTCCTACAATGAGCAGTTCTTC. Its protein is CASSQNQAGGSYNEQFF. The chain couples TRBV4-2 to TRBJ2-1, with 9 bases fitting TRBD2. CDR3 length: 17 residues. In germline, CDR1 is LGHNA, CDR2 YNFKEQ. V trimming: 2 bases; J trimming: 0 bases; junction bases outside the gene matches: 5.

The chain employs TRBV15 and TRBJ1-5; TRBD1 might be the D (5 bases). The CDR3 length is 12 residues. The germline CDR1 and CDR2 sequences are LNHNV and YYDKDF (reference sequence). Deletions cut 3 bases from V and 12 bases from J, with 12 bases between. The CDR3 nucleotides read TGTGCCACCAGCAGCGTTCCGGGACTCCAGCATTTT. As protein: CATSSVPGLQHF.

The chain has TRBV2 and TRBJ1-1; TRBD1 matches at 9 bases. The CDR3 is 14 residues long. V shed 9 bases, J shed 1 base, and the junction held 6 bases outside the gene matches. Germline V gene sequence: CDR1 SNHLY, CDR2 FYNNEI. The CDR3 loop is CASGTGNPNTEAFF. As DNA, the CDR3 is TGTGCCAGTGGGACAGGGAACCCGAACACTGAAGCTTTCTTT.

This rearrangement joins TRBV6-2 or TRBV6-3 to TRBJ2-7; a possible D gene is TRBD2 (6 bases). Germline V gene data show CDR1 as MNHEY and CDR2 as SVGEGT. V dropped 2 bases and J dropped 1 base, with 9 bases sitting between them. The CDR3 length is 14 residues. CDR3 sequence reads: CASSYPGLSYEQYF. CDR3 DNA sequence: TGTGCCAGCAGTTACCCGGGACTGTCCTACGAGCAGTACTTC.

The chain combines TRBV28 with TRBJ2-1, with D possibly TRBD1 on 6 matching bases. This CDR3 comprises 15 residues. V gave up 5 bases and J gave up 6 bases, with 17 bases separating them. Germline V gene sequence: CDR1 MDHEN, CDR2 SYDVKM. The CDR3 DNA reads TGTGCCAGCAGTCTCCTGGGACAACAGGCCAATGAGCAGTTCTTC. Residues: CASSLLGQQANEQFF. Full variable domain (outside the CDR3, taken from reference TRBV28 and TRBJ2-1): DVKVTQSSRYLVKRTGEKVFLECVQDMDHENMFWYRQDPGLGLRLIYFSYDVKMKEKGDIPEGYSVSREKKERFSLILESASTNQTSMYLCASSLLGQQANEQFFGPGTRLTVL.

J is TRBJ2-7 and V is TRBV7-2; the match to TRBD1 covers 10 bases. The CDR3 sequence is 18 residues long. V dropped 5 bases and J dropped 4; count of bases not matched to a gene: 17. CDR1 and CDR2 from the germline V gene are SGHTA and FQGNSA. In DNA, the CDR3 is TGTGCCAGCAGCCCAGGTTTAGGGACAGGGGTCTTTTTGTACGAGCAGTACTTC. Its protein is CASSPGLGTGVFLYEQYF.

This chain's CDR3 is CASSYSPGQGTGGYTF. CDR3 DNA: TGTGCCAGCAGCTATTCACCGGGACAGGGGACAGGAGGCTACACCTTC. The rearrangement joins TRBV5-5 to TRBJ1-2; TRBD1 agrees at 10 bases. V was pared by 3 bases and J by 8 bases, with 13 bases of the junction left unmatched. This CDR3 contains 16 residues. Germline V gives CDR1 SGHKS, CDR2 YYEKEE (reference sequence).

The genes are TRBV9 and TRBJ2-7; the match to TRBD2 covers 9 bases. The CDR3 covers 16 residues. V dropped 4 bases and J dropped 0; count of bases not matched to a gene: 8. Germline CDR1 is SGDLS and CDR2 is YYNGEE. CDR3 coding DNA: TGTGCCAGCAGCCCCTGGACTAGCGCTAGCTCCTACGAGCAGTACTTC. Translating gives CASSPWTSASSYEQYF.